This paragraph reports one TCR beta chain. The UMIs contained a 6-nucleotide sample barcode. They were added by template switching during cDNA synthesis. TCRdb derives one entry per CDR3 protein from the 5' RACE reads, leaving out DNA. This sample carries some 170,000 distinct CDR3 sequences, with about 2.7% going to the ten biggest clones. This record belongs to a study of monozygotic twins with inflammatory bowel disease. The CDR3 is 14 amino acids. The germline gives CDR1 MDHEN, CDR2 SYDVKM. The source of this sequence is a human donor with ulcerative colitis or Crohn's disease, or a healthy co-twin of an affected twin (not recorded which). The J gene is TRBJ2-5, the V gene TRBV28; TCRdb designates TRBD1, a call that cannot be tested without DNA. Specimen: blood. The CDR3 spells CASSRSGDTETQYF.